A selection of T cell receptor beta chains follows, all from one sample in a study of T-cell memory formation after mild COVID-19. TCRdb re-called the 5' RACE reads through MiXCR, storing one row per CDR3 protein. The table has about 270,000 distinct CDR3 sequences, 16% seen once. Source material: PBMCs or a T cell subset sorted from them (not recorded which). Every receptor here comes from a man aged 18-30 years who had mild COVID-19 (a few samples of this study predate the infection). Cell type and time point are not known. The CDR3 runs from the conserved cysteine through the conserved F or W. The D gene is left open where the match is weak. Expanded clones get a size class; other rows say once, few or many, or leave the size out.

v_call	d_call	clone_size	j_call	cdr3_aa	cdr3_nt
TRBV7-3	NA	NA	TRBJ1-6	CASSLIGGFYNSPLHF	TGTGCCAGCAGCTTAATCGGGGGCTTCTATAATTCACCCCTCCACTTT
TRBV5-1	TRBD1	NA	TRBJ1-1	CASQKGTANTEAFF	TGCGCCAGCCAAAAGGGGACAGCGAACACTGAAGCTTTCTTT
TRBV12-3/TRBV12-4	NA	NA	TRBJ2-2	CASSFGRGGAGELFF	TGTGCCAGCAGTTTTGGCAGGGGAGGCGCCGGGGAGCTGTTTTTT
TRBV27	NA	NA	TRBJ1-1	CASSPRGGGWTEAFF	TGTGCCAGCAGTCCTAGGGGCGGGGGCTGGACTGAAGCTTTCTTT
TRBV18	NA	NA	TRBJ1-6	CASSPTGQNSPLHF	TGTGCCAGCTCACCCACAGGGCAGAATTCACCCCTCCACTTT
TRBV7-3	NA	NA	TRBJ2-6	CASSPGFGPRANVLTF	TGTGCCAGCAGCCCCGGGTTTGGCCCTAGGGCCAACGTCCTGACTTTC
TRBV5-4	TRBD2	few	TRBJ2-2	CASRDVSGDTGELFF	TGTGCCAGCAGAGACGTGAGCGGGGACACCGGGGAGCTGTTTTTT
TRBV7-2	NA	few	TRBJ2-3	CASRKDSFTDTQYF	TGTGCCAGCAGAAAGGACAGCTTCACAGATACGCAGTATTTT
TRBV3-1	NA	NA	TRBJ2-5	CASSQDMGKETQYF	TGTGCCAGCAGCCAAGATATGGGGAAAGAGACCCAGTACTTC
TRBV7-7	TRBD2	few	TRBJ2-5	CASSRGGTYQETQYF	TGTGCTAGCAGCCGGGGGGGGACGTACCAAGAGACCCAGTACTTC
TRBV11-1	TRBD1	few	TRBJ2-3	CASSSRTQGAGTDTQYF	TGTGCCAGCAGCTCCCGGACCCAGGGGGCTGGCACAGATACGCAGTATTTT
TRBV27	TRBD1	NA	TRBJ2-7	CASSPVEAGGYEQYF	TGTGCCAGCAGCCCGGTGGAGGCAGGGGGCTACGAGCAGTACTTC
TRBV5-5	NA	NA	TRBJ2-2	CASSLEGTVNTGELFF	TGTGCCAGCAGCTTGGAGGGGACGGTCAACACCGGGGAGCTGTTTTTT
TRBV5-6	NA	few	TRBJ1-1	CASSLARAIEAFF	TGTGCCAGCAGCTTGGCCCGGGCTATCGAAGCTTTCTTT
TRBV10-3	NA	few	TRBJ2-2	CAISEYQEGTGELFF	TGTGCCATCAGTGAGTACCAAGAAGGGACCGGGGAGCTGTTTTTT
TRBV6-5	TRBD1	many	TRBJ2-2	CASSRDRGTNTGELFF	TGTGCCAGCAGTCGCGACAGGGGGACGAACACCGGGGAGCTGTTTTTT
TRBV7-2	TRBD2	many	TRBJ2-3	CASSLGSGGVTDTQYF	TGTGCCAGCAGCTTAGGAAGCGGGGGGGTCACAGATACGCAGTATTTT
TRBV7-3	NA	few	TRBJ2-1	CASSLTLVKGNEQFF	TGTGCCAGCAGCTTAACCCTAGTTAAGGGGAATGAGCAGTTCTTC
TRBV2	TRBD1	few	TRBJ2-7	CANTPDRAVSYEQYF	TGTGCCAACACACCGGACAGGGCGGTTTCCTACGAGCAGTACTTC
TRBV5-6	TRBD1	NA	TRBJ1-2	CASGRTGGDGYTF	TGTGCCAGTGGGAGGACAGGGGGCGATGGCTACACCTTC
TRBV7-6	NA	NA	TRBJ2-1	CASSYRVGEQFF	TGTGCCAGCAGCTACAGGGTCGGTGAGCAGTTCTTC
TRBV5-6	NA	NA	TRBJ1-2	CASSFSAVSGYGYTF	TGTGCCAGCAGCTTCTCGGCGGTTTCAGGGTATGGCTACACCTTC
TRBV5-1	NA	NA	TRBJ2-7	CASSLDWAYEQYF	TGCGCCAGCAGCTTGGATTGGGCCTACGAGCAGTACTTC
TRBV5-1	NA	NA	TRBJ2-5	CASRGTYQETQYF	TGCGCCAGCAGAGGGACTTACCAAGAGACCCAGTACTTC
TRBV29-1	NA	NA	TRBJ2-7	CSALRHTDGTYEQYF	TGCAGCGCTTTGAGACACACGGACGGCACCTACGAGCAGTACTTC
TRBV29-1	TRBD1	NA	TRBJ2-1	CSVERTGEVNEQFF	TGCAGCGTTGAAAGGACAGGGGAGGTAAATGAGCAGTTCTTC
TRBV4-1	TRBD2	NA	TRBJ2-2	CASSQGGGVGNTGELFF	TGCGCCAGCAGCCAAGGGGGGGGTGTAGGCAACACCGGGGAGCTGTTTTTT
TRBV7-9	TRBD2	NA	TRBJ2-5	CASSTPVGTSGLQETQYF	TGTGCCAGCAGCACTCCGGTAGGGACTAGCGGACTCCAAGAGACCCAGTACTTC
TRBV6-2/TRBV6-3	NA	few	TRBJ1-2	CASSPDLIQARGYTF	TGTGCCAGCTCCCCTGACCTAATACAAGCTCGTGGCTACACCTTC
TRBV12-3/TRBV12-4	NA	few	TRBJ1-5	CASAGGYSNQPQHF	TGTGCCAGCGCCGGGGGTTATAGCAATCAGCCCCAGCATTTT
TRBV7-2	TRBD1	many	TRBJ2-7	CASSRQGAYEQYF	TGTGCCAGCAGCCGACAGGGGGCTTACGAGCAGTACTTC